These T cell receptor beta chains were read from a single sample in a study of CD8 T cells in Susac syndrome. TCRdb redid the calling of the immunoSEQ multiplex PCR reads with MiXCR, one entry per CDR3 protein. Of about 120,000 distinct CDR3 sequences listed, nearly 96% were seen once; the top ten hold roughly 0.14%. Specimen: CD4+ T cells from PBMCs. These receptors all come from a human donor with Susac syndrome. Both conserved end residues are trimmed from each CDR3. The D gene is left open where the match is weak.

D gene	J gene	V gene	CDR3 protein
NA	TRBJ2-1	TRBV3-1	ASSQEKLDANNEQF
TRBD2	TRBJ2-1	TRBV16	ASSQLGSGLRLHEQF
NA	TRBJ1-1	TRBV7-9	ASSSNTGLLGAF
TRBD1	TRBJ2-5	TRBV5-1	ASSLGTTGTQETQY
NA	TRBJ2-7	TRBV18	ASSPYDISYEQY
TRBD2	TRBJ2-5	TRBV27	ASSLLRGEETQY
NA	TRBJ1-1	TRBV29-1	SVEGARNTEAF
NA	TRBJ2-7	TRBV30	AWSLQTHEQY
NA	TRBJ2-1	TRBV5-1	ASSLLQGNEQF
TRBD1	TRBJ1-1	TRBV7-6	ASSSDRGTEAF
TRBD2	TRBJ2-5	TRBV2	ASKRELGQETQY
NA	TRBJ2-5	TRBV5-4	ASSLSAGQETQY
NA	TRBJ2-5	TRBV30	AWSTHGETQY
TRBD2	TRBJ2-7	TRBV3-1	ASSQVIAGAPEQY
NA	TRBJ1-5	TRBV3-1	ASSQGSSSNQPQH
NA	TRBJ1-1	TRBV30	AWLTGWSEAF
NA	TRBJ2-2	TRBV2	ASRGGRGGELF